What follows are 14 T cell receptor beta chains derived from one specimen sequenced in a study of OX40 agonist ivuxolimab in advanced cancers. The data were produced by immunoSEQ multiplex PCR, yet TCRdb's version contains in-frame clones alone and is incomplete. The sample contains about 64,000 clones, around four fifths of which appear only once. This specimen was CD4+ or CD8+ T cells sorted from blood, taken in a trial of the OX40 agonist ivuxolimab. These receptors came from an adult with an advanced solid tumor such as melanoma, head and neck, liver or kidney cancer.

This clone was seen just once. The rearrangement links TRBV19 to TRBJ1-4; D is unclear. Germline assignment: CDR1 LNHDA and CDR2 SQIVND (reference sequence). The CDR3 spans 14 residues. Trimming removed 4 bases at V and 4 bases at J, with 10 bases between. The CDR3 DNA reads TGTGCCAGTAGTAATGGGCAGTATAATGAAAAACTGTTTTTT. This gives the protein CASSNGQYNEKLFF.

This chain connects TRBV5-1 to TRBJ2-1, with 8 bases matching TRBD2. Germline-derived CDR1 and CDR2 are SGHRS and YFSETQ. The trim removed 0 bases at V and 1 base at J, leaving 3 bases unmatched. The CDR3 is 16 residues long. Here the CDR3 reads CASSLETSGSYNEQFF. DNA for the CDR3: TGCGCCAGCAGCTTGGAAACTAGCGGATCCTACAATGAGCAGTTCTTC.

V is TRBV19 and J is TRBJ2-3; D is uncertain. This CDR3 has 15 amino acids. Looked up from germline, CDR1 is LNHDA and CDR2 is SQIVND (reference sequence). V lost 3 bases, J lost 2 bases, and 12 bases lay in between. In DNA, the CDR3 is TGTGCCAGTAGTATCGGCGGACCCTACACAGATACGCAGTATTTT. It translates to CASSIGGPYTDTQYF.

The chain carries TRBV30 and TRBJ2-3; either TRBD1 or TRBD2 may fit D (6 bases each). Germline V CDR1 and CDR2: GTSNPN, SVGIG (reference sequence). The germline V and J ends were trimmed by 4 bases and 0 bases, with 14 bases remaining between them. The CDR3 length is 15 residues. This CDR3 is CAWNRGVTSTDTQYF. CDR3 in DNA: TGTGCCTGGAATAGGGGGGTAACTAGCACAGATACGCAGTATTTT.

The J gene is TRBJ2-7, the V gene TRBV20-1, with D unclear. The CDR3 is made up of 11 amino acids. V shed 5 bases and J shed 9 bases, with 14 bases lying between them. Germline CDR1 is DFQATT and CDR2 is SNEGSKA (reference sequence). CDR3 in amino acids: CSAQSVGGQYF. The CDR3 nucleotides are TGCAGTGCTCAGTCAGTGGGTGGGCAGTACTTC.

The rearrangement links TRBV28 to TRBJ2-7; no definite D call. Deletions cut 1 base from V and 3 bases from J, with 7 bases between. The germline gives CDR1 MDHEN, CDR2 SYDVKM. CDR3 length: 13 amino acids. In DNA, the CDR3 is TGTGCCAGCAGTTTATCTCCCCTCTACGAGCAGTACTTC. Translating gives CASSLSPLYEQYF. Together with reference TRBV28 and TRBJ2-7, the CDR3 gives the full variable domain: DVKVTQSSRYLVKRTGEKVFLECVQDMDHENMFWYRQDPGLGLRLIYFSYDVKMKEKGDIPEGYSVSREKKERFSLILESASTNQTSMYLCASSLSPLYEQYFGPGTRLTVT.

This clone was seen a few times. The V and J genes are TRBV6-6 and TRBJ2-3; a weak D match, TRBD1 (6 bases). The CDR3 has 14 amino acids. Germline V lookup: CDR1 MNHNY, CDR2 SVGAGI (reference sequence). V lost 7 bases to trimming and J lost 6 bases, with 17 bases between them. The CDR3 DNA sequence: TGTGCCAGCACTATACAGGGCTGGGAGGATACGCAGTATTTT. Encoded protein: CASTIQGWEDTQYF.

The genes are TRBV29-1 and TRBJ1-2, with TRBD1 matching 10 bases. This CDR3 has 13 amino acids. The junction had 3 bases not matched to a gene; V was cut back by 7 bases and J by 1 base. In germline, CDR1 is SQVTM, CDR2 ANQGSEA. The CDR3 here is CSAGTGDNYGYTF. CDR3 coding DNA: TGCAGCGCAGGGACAGGGGATAACTATGGCTACACCTTC.

The chain couples TRBV9 to TRBJ2-5; 10 bases agree with TRBD1. The V gene end was trimmed by 0 bases and the J gene end by 5 bases; junction bases not matched to a gene: 10. CDR1 is SGDLS and CDR2 is YYNGEE in the germline V gene. This CDR3 spans 17 amino acids. The CDR3 DNA sequence: TGTGCCAGCAGCGTAGTTGGGACAGGGGTCCTAGGGGAGACCCAGTACTTC. Translating it yields CASSVVGTGVLGETQYF.

The rearrangement joins TRBV28 to TRBJ2-7, with 7 bases that match TRBD1. CDR1 is MDHEN and CDR2 is SYDVKM in the germline V gene. Trimming took 6 bases from V and 1 from J; bases not matched to a gene: 12. This CDR3 has 16 amino acids. The CDR3 loop is CASRSPSRTGSYEQYF. The DNA for the CDR3 is TGTGCCAGCAGATCCCCGTCGAGGACAGGATCCTACGAGCAGTACTTC.

The V call is TRBV28, the J call TRBJ1-5; D unclear. CDR1 and CDR2 (germline): MDHEN, SYDVKM. V lost 2 bases and J 7 bases, leaving 6 bases between the germline ends. The CDR3 totals 12 residues. The CDR3 sequence: CASSLGEQPQHF. The DNA of the CDR3 is TGTGCCAGCAGTTTAGGGGAACAGCCCCAGCATTTT.

The chain carries TRBV4-2 and TRBJ1-3; D gene uncertain. The CDR3 extends over 18 amino acids. Germline CDR1 LGHNA, CDR2 YNFKEQ. Trimming stripped 0 bases from V and 0 bases from J, with 15 bases between. The CDR3 DNA is TGTGCCAGCAGCCAAGAGGGCAGAGGACTAGTCTCTGGAAACACCATATATTTT. Translated: CASSQEGRGLVSGNTIYF.

The chain uses TRBV9 and TRBJ1-1; D uncertain. The V end was cut by 0 bases, the J end by 3 bases, with 9 bases between. The length of the CDR3 is 14 residues. The V gene's germline CDR1 is SGDLS and CDR2 YYNGEE. The CDR3 sequence is CASSVGGWDTEAFF. CDR3 DNA sequence: TGTGCCAGCAGCGTAGGAGGATGGGACACTGAAGCTTTCTTT.

The V and J genes are TRBV9 and TRBJ1-1; D is ambiguous. The CDR3 loop spans 15 amino acids. Trimming removed 0 bases at V and 0 bases at J, with 9 bases between. CDR1 is SGDLS and CDR2 is YYNGEE in the germline V gene. This CDR3 is CASSVGPFMNTEAFF. For the CDR3, the DNA is TGTGCCAGCAGCGTAGGCCCGTTCATGAACACTGAAGCTTTCTTT.